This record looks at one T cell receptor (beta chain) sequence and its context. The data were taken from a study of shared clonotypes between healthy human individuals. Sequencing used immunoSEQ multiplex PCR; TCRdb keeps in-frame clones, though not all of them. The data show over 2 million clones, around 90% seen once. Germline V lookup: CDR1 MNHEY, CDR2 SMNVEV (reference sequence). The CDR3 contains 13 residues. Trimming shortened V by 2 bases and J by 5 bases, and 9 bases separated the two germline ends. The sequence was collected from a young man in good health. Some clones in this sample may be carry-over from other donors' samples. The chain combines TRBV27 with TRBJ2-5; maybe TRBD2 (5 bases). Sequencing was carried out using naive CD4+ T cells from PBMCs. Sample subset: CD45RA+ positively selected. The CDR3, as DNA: TGTGCCAGCAGTTTAGGGCCGGGGGAGACCCAGTACTTC. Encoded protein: CASSLGPGETQYF.